This T cell receptor (beta chain) was identified in a study of blood T cell repertoires in COVID-19. Whole-study context: T cells, B-cell-depleted T cells, or PBMCs supplied cDNA or gDNA.

V trimming: 3 bases; J trimming: 7 bases; junction bases outside the gene matches: 1. This CDR3 has 14 amino acids. In germline, CDR1 is SNHLY, CDR2 FYNNEI. In the original analysis: Amplification of reference gene primers was used by the study to estimate nucleated cell counts. Profiled with immunoSEQ multiplex PCR; TCRdb holds only in-frame clones, not every one. V and J calls and clone size are copied from that table; D and trimming were computed from the DNA. The repertoire holds over 150,000 clones, with about 86% as singletons. Recovered status in Cohort 3 required two negative PCRs, clearance, or symptom resolution.

Sequencing input: PBMCs or T cells enriched from blood (not recorded which). The receptor was isolated from a man in his forties or fifties who had recovered from COVID-19. This chain connects TRBV2 to TRBJ2-1; 12 nucleotides line up with TRBD2. CDR3 in amino acids: CASSEGTSGNEQFF. The CDR3 DNA sequence: TGTGCCAGCAGTGAGGGGACTAGCGGGAATGAGCAGTTCTTC.